This T cell receptor (beta chain) was obtained from a study of CD8+ T cells in alopecia areata. On the study more broadly: The tofacitinib course ran for 6 to 18 months and was followed by 6 months off drug.

This clone was seen a single time. As the sequencing template, cDNA was produced by extracting RNA and reverse transcribing it. Clones were sequenced by immunoSEQ multiplex PCR, and TCRdb holds only the in-frame ones, with some missing. The sample lists 150,000 to 200,000 clones; roughly three fifths were seen once. Treatment described: oral pan-JAK inhibitor, 5-10 mg twice daily. The CDR3 runs to 14 residues. Germline V CDR1 and CDR2: SNHLY, FYNNEI. Losses at the gene ends were 10 bases for V and 6 bases for J; bases not matched to a gene: 10. The clonotype originates from a human donor with alopecia areata. The chain recombines TRBV2 with TRBJ2-5, with 11 bases that match TRBD2. The source was CD4+ T cells sorted from blood, collected at week 4, from a patient treated with tofacitinib. This chain's CDR3 is CATQRLAGTQTQYF. Written as DNA, the CDR3 is TGTGCCACCCAAAGACTAGCGGGGACCCAGACCCAGTACTTC.